One sample yielded the 14 T cell receptor beta chains listed below, sequenced in a study of technical replicates of blood from a handful of donors. Only in-frame clones appear in the TCRdb table, and some are missing; sequencing was by immunoSEQ multiplex PCR. The data contain approximately 79,000 clones, 90% to 95% of them singletons. Specimen: T cells isolated from PBMCs. All receptors derive from a human donor in good health.

The chain combines TRBV6-1 with TRBJ2-7; 11 nucleotides agree with TRBD2. From germline, CDR1 is MNHNS and CDR2 SASEGT. V was pared by 7 bases and J by 8 bases, with 13 bases of the junction left unmatched. This CDR3 region has 15 residues. CDR3 in amino acids: CASTLPAASGRKQYF. DNA for the CDR3: TGTGCCAGCACCCTCCCTGCGGCTAGCGGGAGGAAGCAGTACTTC.

This rearrangement joins TRBV19 to TRBJ2-3; the match to TRBD1 covers 10 bases. CDR1 is LNHDA and CDR2 is SQIVND in the germline V gene (reference sequence). This CDR3 is built from 14 residues. With V trimmed by 3 bases and J by 4 bases, 1 base remained unmatched. In nucleotides, the CDR3 is TGTGCCAGTAGTATCGGGACAGGGGCAGATACGCAGTATTTT. This sequence encodes CASSIGTGADTQYF. The variable domain in full, completed from reference TRBV19 and TRBJ2-3, reads DGGITQSPKYLFRKEGQNVTLSCEQNLNHDAMYWYRQDPGQGLRLIYYSQIVNDFQKGDIAEGYSVSREKKESFPLTVTSAQKNPTAFYLCASSIGTGADTQYFGPGTRLTVL.

The genes are TRBV7-3 and TRBJ2-1, with TRBD1 matching over 7 bases. The CDR3 contains 15 residues. Germline CDR1 and CDR2: SGHTA and FQGTGA. V lost 3 bases to trimming and J lost 0 bases; unmatched junction nucleotides: 2. In nucleotides, the CDR3 is TGTGCCAGCAGCTTCGGGACAGTCTCCTACAATGAGCAGTTCTTC. Its translation is CASSFGTVSYNEQFF.

This chain connects TRBV28 to TRBJ1-5, with a tentative D call TRBD1 (5 bases). In germline, CDR1 is MDHEN, CDR2 SYDVKM. V was pared by 2 bases and J by 7 bases, with 15 bases between. The CDR3 totals 15 residues. The CDR3 DNA is TGTGCCAGCAGTTTAAGGCAGGGCTCGAGGCAGCCCCAGCATTTT. This gives the protein CASSLRQGSRQPQHF.

This clone was observed a single time. The chain has TRBV27 and TRBJ2-7; 14 bases agree with TRBD2. This CDR3 has 17 amino acids. The V and J ends lost 0 bases and 2 bases, in that order; junction bases with no gene match: 3. The germline gives CDR1 MNHEY, CDR2 SMNVEV (reference sequence). CDR3: CASSLSGTSGRTYEQYF. In DNA form, the CDR3 reads TGTGCCAGCAGTTTATCCGGGACTAGCGGGAGAACCTACGAGCAGTACTTC.

This clone appeared once. J is TRBJ2-1 and V is TRBV2; TRBD2 matches 13 bases. In germline, CDR1 is SNHLY, CDR2 FYNNEI. Trimming at V came to 6 bases and at J to 8 bases, leaving 7 bases not matched to a gene. The CDR3 length is 15 residues. In nucleotides, the CDR3 is TGTGCCAGCAGCCCGGGACTAGCGGGAATCGATGAGCAGTTCTTC. As protein: CASSPGLAGIDEQFF.

J is TRBJ2-7 and V is TRBV5-1; the D gene is possibly TRBD2 (6 bases). The germline V and J ends were trimmed by 0 bases and 0 bases, with 13 bases remaining between them. The CDR3 has 16 residues. The V gene's germline CDR1 is SGHRS and CDR2 YFSETQ. The CDR3 sequence: CASSLGPRGDSYEQYF. The CDR3 nucleotides are TGCGCCAGCAGCTTGGGTCCGCGGGGTGACTCCTACGAGCAGTACTTC.

The V call is TRBV29-1, the J call TRBJ2-7, with D possibly matching TRBD1 (5 bases). CDR3 size: 11 residues. V lost 6 bases and J 7 bases, leaving 13 bases between the germline ends. Germline CDR1 SQVTM, CDR2 ANQGSEA. The DNA of the CDR3 is TGCAGCGTCCTCCAGGGTTTAGAGCAGTACTTC. It yields the protein CSVLQGLEQYF.

The chain carries TRBV19 and TRBJ2-7; TRBD1 is a possible D gene (6 bases). Trimming stripped 4 bases from V and 6 bases from J, with 7 bases between. There are 11 residues in the CDR3. Germline V lookup: CDR1 LNHDA, CDR2 SQIVND (reference sequence). CDR3 residues: CASSNRVEQYF. CDR3 nucleotide sequence: TGTGCCAGTAGTAACAGGGTCGAGCAGTACTTC.

V usage is TRBV5-1 and J usage is TRBJ1-1; TRBD1 matches at 10 bases. The CDR3 spans 15 residues. Germline assignment: CDR1 SGHRS and CDR2 YFSETQ. Trimming cost V 4 bases and J 7 bases; bases outside gene matches: 10. CDR3 DNA sequence: TGCGCCAGCAGCCTAGAGGACAGGGGGAAAAGTGAAGCTTTCTTT. Its protein is CASSLEDRGKSEAFF.

The gene calls are TRBV2 and TRBJ2-7; 7 bases map to TRBD1. The germline gives CDR1 SNHLY, CDR2 FYNNEI. V lost 6 bases and J lost 4; bases outside the gene matches: 12. The CDR3 consists of 15 residues. The CDR3 loop is CASRGDGTARYEQYF. CDR3 nucleotide sequence: TGTGCCAGCAGGGGGGACGGGACAGCAAGATACGAGCAGTACTTC.

The chain couples TRBV28 to TRBJ1-4; 7 bases fit TRBD1. Unmatched junction bases numbered 16, after V lost 2 bases and J lost 13 bases. CDR1 and CDR2 (germline): MDHEN, SYDVKM. This CDR3 comprises 16 residues. The CDR3 spells CASSLAYFEGANGLFF. The CDR3, as DNA: TGTGCCAGCAGTTTAGCGTATTTCGAGGGGGCGAACGGACTGTTTTTT.

This rearrangement joins TRBV21-1 to TRBJ2-6; the table's D call of TRBD1 was not tested on the DNA. TRBV21-1 is recorded as a pseudogene. The CDR3 totals 20 residues. The CDR3: CASSTNRDRGLSDGANVLTF. The DNA for the CDR3 is TGTGCCAGCAGCACGAACCGGGACAGGGGGCTATCGGATGGGGCCAACGTCCTGACTTTC.

This chain uses TRBV2 with TRBJ2-7; 10 bases are shared with TRBD1. After removal of 1 base from V and 3 bases from J, the junction contained 3 bases not matched to a gene. Germline V gives CDR1 SNHLY, CDR2 FYNNEI. This CDR3 contains 15 residues. This chain's CDR3 is CASSEGTGGGYEQYF. CDR3 nucleotides: TGTGCCAGCAGTGAAGGGACAGGGGGAGGCTACGAGCAGTACTTC.